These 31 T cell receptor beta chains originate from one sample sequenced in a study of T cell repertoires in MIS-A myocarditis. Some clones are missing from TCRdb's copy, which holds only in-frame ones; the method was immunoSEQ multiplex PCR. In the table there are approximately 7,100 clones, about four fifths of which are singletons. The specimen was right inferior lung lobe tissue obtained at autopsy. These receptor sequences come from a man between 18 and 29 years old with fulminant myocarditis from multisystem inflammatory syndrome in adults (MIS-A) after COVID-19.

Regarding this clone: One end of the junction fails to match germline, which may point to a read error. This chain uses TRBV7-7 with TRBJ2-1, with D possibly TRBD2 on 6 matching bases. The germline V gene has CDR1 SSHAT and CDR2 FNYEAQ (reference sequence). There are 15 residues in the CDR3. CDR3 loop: CASSLAGGPYNEQFF. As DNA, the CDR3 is TGTGCTAGCAGCTTAGCTGGAGGGCCCTACAATGAGCAGTTCTTC. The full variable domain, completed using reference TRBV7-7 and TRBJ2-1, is GAGVSQSPRYKVTKRGQDVTLRCDPISSHATLYWYQQALGQGPEFLTYFNYEAQPDKSGLPSDRFSAERPEGSISTLTIQRTEQRDSAMYRCASSLAGGPYNEQFFGPGTRLTVL.

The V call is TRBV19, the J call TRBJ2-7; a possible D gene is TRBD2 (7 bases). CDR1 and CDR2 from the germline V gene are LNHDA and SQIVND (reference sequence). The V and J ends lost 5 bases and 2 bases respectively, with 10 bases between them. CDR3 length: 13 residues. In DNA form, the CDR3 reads TGTGCCAGTAGTCAAGGGGGGGCCTACGAGCAGTACTTC. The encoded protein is CASSQGGAYEQYF.

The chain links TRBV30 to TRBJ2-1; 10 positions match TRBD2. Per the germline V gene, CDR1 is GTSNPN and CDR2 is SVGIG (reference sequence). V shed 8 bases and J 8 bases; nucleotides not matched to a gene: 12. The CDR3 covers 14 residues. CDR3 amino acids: CASNQREGQDEQFF. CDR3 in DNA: TGTGCCAGCAATCAGCGGGAGGGCCAAGATGAGCAGTTCTTC.

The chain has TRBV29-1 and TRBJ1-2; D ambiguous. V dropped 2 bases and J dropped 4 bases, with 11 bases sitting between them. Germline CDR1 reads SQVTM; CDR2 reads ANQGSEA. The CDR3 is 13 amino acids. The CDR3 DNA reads TGCAGCGTTGAAAGGCTACTACGCTATGGCTACACCTTC. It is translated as CSVERLLRYGYTF.

The CDR3 nucleotides are TGTGCCTGGAGTAGACTAGCGGGAGTGGCGGTTACCGGGGAGCTGTTTTTT. Its protein product is CAWSRLAGVAVTGELFF. The chain uses TRBV30 and TRBJ2-2; 12 bases are shared with TRBD2. CDR3 length: 17 residues. V shed 2 bases and J 5 bases; nucleotides not matched to a gene: 9. In germline, CDR1 is GTSNPN, CDR2 SVGIG (reference sequence). Using reference TRBV30 and TRBJ2-2 for the parts outside the CDR3, the full variable domain is SQTIHQWPATLVQPVGSPLSLECTVEGTSNPNLYWYRQAAGRGLQLLFYSVGIGQISSEVPQNLSASRPQDRQFILSSKKLLLSDSGFYLCAWSRLAGVAVTGELFFGEGSRLTVL.

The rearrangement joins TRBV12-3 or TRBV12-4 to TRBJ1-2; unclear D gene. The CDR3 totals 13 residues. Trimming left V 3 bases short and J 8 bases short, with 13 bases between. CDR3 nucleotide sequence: TGTGCCAGCAGTTTCATGATGGCTGCCGGCTACACCTTC. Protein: CASSFMMAAGYTF.

The CDR3 DNA reads as TGTGCCAGCAGCCCTCGACAGGGAACAGATACGCAGTATTTT. This encodes CASSPRQGTDTQYF. V usage is TRBV9 and J usage is TRBJ2-3; 7 nucleotides line up with TRBD1. The CDR3 covers 14 residues. Losses at the gene ends were 4 bases for V and 3 bases for J; bases not matched to a gene: 5. Looked up from germline, CDR1 is SGDLS and CDR2 is YYNGEE. Combining the CDR3 with reference TRBV9 and TRBJ2-3 gives the whole variable domain DSGVTQTPKHLITATGQRVTLRCSPRSGDLSVYWYQQSLDQGLQFLIQYYNGEERAKGNILERFSAQQFPDLHSELNLSSLELGDSALYFCASSPRQGTDTQYFGPGTRLTVL.

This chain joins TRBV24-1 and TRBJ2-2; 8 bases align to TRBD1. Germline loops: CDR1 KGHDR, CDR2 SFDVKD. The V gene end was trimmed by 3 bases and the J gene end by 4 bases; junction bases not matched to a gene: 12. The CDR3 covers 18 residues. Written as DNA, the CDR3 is TGTGCCACCAGTGATCCCGCCAGTGGGACAGGCTCCACCGGGGAGCTGTTTTTT. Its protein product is CATSDPASGTGSTGELFF.

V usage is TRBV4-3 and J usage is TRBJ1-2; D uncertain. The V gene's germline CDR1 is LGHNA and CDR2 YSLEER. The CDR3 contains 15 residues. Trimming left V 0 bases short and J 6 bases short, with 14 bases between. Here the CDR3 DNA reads TGCGCCAGCAGCCAAGATCCCGGAAAGACGAATGGCTACACCTTC. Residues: CASSQDPGKTNGYTF.

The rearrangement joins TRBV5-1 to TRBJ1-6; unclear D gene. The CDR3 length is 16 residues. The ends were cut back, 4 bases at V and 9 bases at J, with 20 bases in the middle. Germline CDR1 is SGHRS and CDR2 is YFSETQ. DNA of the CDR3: TGCGCCAGCAGCCCTAGTTTAGAACCGGGCGGTTCACCCCTCCACTTT. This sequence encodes CASSPSLEPGGSPLHF.

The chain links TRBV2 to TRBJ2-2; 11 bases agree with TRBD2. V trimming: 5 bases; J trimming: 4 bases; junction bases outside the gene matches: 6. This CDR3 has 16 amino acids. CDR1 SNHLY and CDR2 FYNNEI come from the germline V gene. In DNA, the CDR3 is TGTGCCAGCAGTAGTAGCGGGGGGGCCGGCACCGGGGAGCTGTTTTTT. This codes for CASSSSGGAGTGELFF.

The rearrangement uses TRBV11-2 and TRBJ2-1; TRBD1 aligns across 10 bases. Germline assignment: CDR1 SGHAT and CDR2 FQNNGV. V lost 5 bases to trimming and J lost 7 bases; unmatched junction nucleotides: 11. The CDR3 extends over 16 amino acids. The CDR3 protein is CASSVGGTGVVNEQFF. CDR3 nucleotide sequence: TGTGCCAGCAGCGTGGGGGGGACAGGGGTTGTAAATGAGCAGTTCTTC. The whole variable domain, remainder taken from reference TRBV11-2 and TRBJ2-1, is EAGVAQSPRYKIIEKRQSVAFWCNPISGHATLYWYQQILGQGPKLLIQFQNNGVVDDSQLPKDRFSAERLKGVDSTLKIQPAKLEDSAVYLCASSVGGTGVVNEQFFGPGTRLTVL.

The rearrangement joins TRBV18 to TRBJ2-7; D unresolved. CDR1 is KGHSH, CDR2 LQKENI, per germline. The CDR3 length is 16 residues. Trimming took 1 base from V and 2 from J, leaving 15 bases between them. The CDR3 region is CASSPLPPFSTYEQYF. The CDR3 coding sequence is TGTGCCAGCTCACCACTCCCCCCTTTTTCAACCTACGAGCAGTACTTC.

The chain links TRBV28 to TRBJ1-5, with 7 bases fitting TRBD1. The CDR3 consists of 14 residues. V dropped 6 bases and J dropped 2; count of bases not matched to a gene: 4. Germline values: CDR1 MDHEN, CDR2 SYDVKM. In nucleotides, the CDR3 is TGTGCCAGCAGCCTCCAGGGGGGCAATCAGCCCCAGCATTTT. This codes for CASSLQGGNQPQHF.

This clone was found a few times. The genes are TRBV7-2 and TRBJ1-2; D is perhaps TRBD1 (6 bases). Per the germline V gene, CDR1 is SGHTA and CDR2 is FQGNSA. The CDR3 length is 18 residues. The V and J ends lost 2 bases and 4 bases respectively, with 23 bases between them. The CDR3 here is CASSLRPRTALKSYGYTF. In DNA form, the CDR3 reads TGTGCCAGCAGCTTAAGACCCCGGACAGCCCTAAAATCCTATGGCTACACCTTC.

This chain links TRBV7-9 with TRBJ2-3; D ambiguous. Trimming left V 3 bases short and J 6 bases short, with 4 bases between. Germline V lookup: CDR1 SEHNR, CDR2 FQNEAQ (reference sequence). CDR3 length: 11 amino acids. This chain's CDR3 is CASSLTDTQYF. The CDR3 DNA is TGTGCCAGCAGCTTGACCGATACGCAGTATTTT.

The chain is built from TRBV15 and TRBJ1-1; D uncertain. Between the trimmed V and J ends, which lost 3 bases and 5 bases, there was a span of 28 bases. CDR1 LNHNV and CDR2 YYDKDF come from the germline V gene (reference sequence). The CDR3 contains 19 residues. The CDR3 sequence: CATSRVTILTRAAGTEAFF. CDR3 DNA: TGTGCCACCAGCAGGGTGACCATACTGACTAGGGCGGCGGGGACTGAAGCTTTCTTT.

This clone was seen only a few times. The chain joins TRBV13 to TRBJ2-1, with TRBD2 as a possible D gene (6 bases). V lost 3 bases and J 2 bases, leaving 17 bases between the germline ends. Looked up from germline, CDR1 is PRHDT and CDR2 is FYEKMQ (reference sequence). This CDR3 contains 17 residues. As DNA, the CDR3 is TGTGCCAGCAGCTTTGGGCAAGTGGGAGGAGCCTACAATGAGCAGTTCTTC. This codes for CASSFGQVGGAYNEQFF.

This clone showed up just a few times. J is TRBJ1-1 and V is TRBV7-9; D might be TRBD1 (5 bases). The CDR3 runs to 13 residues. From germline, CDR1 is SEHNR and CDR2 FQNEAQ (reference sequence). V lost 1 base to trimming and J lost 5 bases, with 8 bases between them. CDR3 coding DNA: TGTGCCAGCAGCTTAGGTGAGGGGACTGAAGCTTTCTTT. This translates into CASSLGEGTEAFF.

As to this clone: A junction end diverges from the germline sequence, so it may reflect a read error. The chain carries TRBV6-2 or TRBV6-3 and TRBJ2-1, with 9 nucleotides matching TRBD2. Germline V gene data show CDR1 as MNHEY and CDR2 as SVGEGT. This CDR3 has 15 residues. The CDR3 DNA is TGTGCCAGCAGTAATAGCGGGAGCCGATACAATGAGCAGCTCTTC. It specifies CASSNSGSRYNEQLF.

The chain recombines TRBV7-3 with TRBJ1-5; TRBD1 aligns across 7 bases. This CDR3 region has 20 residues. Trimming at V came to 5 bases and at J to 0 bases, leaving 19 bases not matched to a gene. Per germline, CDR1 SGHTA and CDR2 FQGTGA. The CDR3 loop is CASSANLDRIRHYSNQPQHF. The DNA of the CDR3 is TGTGCCAGCAGCGCCAATCTGGACAGGATACGCCATTATAGCAATCAGCCCCAGCATTTT.

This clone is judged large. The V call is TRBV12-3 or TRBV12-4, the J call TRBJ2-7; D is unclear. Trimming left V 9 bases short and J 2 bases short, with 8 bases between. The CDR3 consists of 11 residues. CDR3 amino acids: CASVRTYEQYF. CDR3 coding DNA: TGTGCCAGTGTTAGAACCTACGAGCAGTACTTC.

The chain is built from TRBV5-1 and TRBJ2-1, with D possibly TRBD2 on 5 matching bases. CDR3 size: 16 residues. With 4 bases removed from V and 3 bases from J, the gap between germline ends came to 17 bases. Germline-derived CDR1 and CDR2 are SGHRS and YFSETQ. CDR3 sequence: CASSPDSGPFYNEQFF. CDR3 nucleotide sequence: TGCGCCAGCAGCCCGGACTCCGGACCCTTCTACAATGAGCAGTTCTTC.

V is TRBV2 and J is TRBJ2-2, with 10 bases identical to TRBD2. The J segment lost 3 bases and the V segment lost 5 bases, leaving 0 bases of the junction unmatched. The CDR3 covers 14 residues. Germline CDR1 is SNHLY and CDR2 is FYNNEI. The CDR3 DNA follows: TGTGCCAGCAGTCTAGCGGGAGACACCGGGGAGCTGTTTTTT. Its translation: CASSLAGDTGELFF.

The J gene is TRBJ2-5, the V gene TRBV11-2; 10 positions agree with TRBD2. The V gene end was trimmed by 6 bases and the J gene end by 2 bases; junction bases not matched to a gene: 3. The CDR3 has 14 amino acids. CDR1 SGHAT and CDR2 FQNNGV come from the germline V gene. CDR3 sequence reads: CASRRSGGQETQYF. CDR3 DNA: TGTGCCAGCAGACGTAGCGGGGGGCAAGAGACCCAGTACTTC.

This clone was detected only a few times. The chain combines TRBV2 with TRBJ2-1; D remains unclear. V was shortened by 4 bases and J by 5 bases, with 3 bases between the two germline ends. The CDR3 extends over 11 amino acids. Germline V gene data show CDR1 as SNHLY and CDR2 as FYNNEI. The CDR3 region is CASSVHNEQFF. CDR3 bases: TGTGCCAGCAGTGTACACAATGAGCAGTTCTTC. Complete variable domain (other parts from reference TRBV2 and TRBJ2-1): EPEVTQTPSHQVTQMGQEVILRCVPISNHLYFYWYRQILGQKVEFLVSFYNNEISEKSEIFDDQFSVERPDGSNFTLKIRSTKLEDSAMYFCASSVHNEQFFGPGTRLTVL.

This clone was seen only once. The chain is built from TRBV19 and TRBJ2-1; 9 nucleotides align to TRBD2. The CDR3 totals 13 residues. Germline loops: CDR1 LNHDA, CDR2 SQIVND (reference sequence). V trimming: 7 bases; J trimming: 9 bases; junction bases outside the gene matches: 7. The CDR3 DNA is TGTGCCAGTATGGGGCGGGAGGGCGGTGAGCAGTTCTTC. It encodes CASMGREGGEQFF.

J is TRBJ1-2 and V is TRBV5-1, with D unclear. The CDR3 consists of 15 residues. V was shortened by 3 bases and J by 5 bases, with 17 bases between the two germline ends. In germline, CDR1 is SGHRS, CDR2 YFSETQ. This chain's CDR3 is CASSSPGSASYGYTF. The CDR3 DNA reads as TGCGCCAGCAGCTCCCCGGGCAGCGCGTCATATGGCTACACCTTC.

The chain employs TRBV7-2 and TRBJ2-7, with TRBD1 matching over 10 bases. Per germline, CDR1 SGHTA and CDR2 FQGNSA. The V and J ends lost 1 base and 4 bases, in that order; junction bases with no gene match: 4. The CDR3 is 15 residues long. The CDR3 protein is CASSLVTGQGYEQYF. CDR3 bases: TGTGCCAGCAGCTTAGTGACGGGACAGGGGTACGAGCAGTACTTC. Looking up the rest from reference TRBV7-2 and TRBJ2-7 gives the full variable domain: GAGVSQSPSNKVTEKGKDVELRCDPISGHTALYWYRQSLGQGLEFLIYFQGNSAPDKSGLPSDRFSAERTGGSVSTLTIQRTQQEDSAVYLCASSLVTGQGYEQYFGPGTRLTVT.

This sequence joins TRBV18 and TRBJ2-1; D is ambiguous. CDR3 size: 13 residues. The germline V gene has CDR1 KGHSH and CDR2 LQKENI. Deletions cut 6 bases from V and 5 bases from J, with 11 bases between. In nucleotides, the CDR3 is TGTGCCAGCTCCCTCGGACGGGACAATGAGCAGTTCTTC. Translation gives CASSLGRDNEQFF.

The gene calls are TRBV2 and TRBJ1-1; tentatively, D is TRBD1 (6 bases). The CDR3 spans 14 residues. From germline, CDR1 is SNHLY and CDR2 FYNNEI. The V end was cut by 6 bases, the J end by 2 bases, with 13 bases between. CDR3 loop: CASRYRVGNTEAFF. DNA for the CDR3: TGTGCCAGCAGGTACAGGGTGGGAAACACTGAAGCTTTCTTT.